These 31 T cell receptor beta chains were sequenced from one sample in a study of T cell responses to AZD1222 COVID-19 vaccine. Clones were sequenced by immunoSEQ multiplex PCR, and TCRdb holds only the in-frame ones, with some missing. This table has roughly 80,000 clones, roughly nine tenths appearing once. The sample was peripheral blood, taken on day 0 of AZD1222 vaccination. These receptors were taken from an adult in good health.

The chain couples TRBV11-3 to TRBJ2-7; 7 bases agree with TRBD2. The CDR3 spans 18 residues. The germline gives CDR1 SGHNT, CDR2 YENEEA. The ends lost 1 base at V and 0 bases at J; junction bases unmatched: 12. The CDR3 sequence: CASSLVYGGGTNSYEQYF. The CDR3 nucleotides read TGTGCCAGCAGCTTAGTTTACGGGGGAGGGACTAACTCCTACGAGCAGTACTTC.

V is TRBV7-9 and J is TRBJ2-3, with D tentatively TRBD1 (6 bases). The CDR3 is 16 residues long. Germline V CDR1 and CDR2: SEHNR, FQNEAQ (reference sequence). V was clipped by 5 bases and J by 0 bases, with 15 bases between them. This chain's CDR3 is CASSPRDTFSTDTQYF. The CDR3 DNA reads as TGTGCCAGCAGCCCGAGGGACACTTTTAGCACAGATACGCAGTATTTT.

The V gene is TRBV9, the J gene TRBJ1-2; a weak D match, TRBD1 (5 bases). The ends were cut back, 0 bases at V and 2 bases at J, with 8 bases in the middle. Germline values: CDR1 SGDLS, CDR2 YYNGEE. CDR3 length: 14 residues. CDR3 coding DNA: TGTGCCAGCAGCGTAGGGCGGGGGAACTATGGCTACACCTTC. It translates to CASSVGRGNYGYTF. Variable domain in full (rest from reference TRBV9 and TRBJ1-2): DSGVTQTPKHLITATGQRVTLRCSPRSGDLSVYWYQQSLDQGLQFLIQYYNGEERAKGNILERFSAQQFPDLHSELNLSSLELGDSALYFCASSVGRGNYGYTFGSGTRLTVV.

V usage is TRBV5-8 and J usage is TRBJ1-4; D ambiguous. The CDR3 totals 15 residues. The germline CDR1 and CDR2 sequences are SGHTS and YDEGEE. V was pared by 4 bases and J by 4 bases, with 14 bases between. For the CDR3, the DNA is TGTGCCAGCAGCCCCGGGAGGGATTTTAATGAAAAACTGTTTTTT. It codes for CASSPGRDFNEKLFF. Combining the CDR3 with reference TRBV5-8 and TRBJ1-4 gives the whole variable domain EAGVTQSPTHLIKTRGQQATLRCSPISGHTSVYWYQQALGLGLQFLLWYDEGEERNRGNFPPRFSGRQFPNYSSELNVNALELEDSALYLCASSPGRDFNEKLFFGSGTQLSVL.

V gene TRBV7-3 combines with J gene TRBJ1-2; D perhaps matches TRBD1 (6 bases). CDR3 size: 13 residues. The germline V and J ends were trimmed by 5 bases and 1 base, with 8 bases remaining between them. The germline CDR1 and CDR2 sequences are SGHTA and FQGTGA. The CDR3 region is CASSQDSNYGYTF. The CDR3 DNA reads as TGTGCCAGCAGCCAGGACAGTAACTATGGCTACACCTTC.

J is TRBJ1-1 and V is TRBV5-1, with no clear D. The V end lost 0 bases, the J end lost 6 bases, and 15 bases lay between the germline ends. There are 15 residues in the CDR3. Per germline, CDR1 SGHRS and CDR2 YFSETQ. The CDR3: CASSLAARTEAEAFF. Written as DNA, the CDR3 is TGCGCCAGCAGCTTGGCGGCCAGGACGGAGGCTGAAGCTTTCTTT.

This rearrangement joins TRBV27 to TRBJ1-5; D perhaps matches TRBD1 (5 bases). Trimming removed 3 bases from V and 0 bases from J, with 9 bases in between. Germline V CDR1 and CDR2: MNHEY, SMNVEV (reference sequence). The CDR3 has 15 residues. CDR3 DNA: TGTGCCAGCAGTTTGTGGGGGGTTAGCAATCAGCCCCAGCATTTT. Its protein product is CASSLWGVSNQPQHF.

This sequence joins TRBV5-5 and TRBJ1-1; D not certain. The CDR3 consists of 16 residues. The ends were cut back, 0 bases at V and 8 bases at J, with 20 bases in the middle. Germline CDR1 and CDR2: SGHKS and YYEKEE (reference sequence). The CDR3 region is CASSLDPARGWEEAFF. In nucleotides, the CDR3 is TGTGCCAGCAGCTTGGATCCGGCACGGGGATGGGAAGAAGCTTTCTTT.

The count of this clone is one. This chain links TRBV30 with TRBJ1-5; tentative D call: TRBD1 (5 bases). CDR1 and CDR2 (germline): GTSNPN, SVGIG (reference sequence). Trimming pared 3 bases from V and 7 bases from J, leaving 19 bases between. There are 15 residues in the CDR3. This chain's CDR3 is CAWSPGGTGRQPQHF. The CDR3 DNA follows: TGTGCCTGGAGCCCCGGGGGGACGGGGAGACAGCCCCAGCATTTT.

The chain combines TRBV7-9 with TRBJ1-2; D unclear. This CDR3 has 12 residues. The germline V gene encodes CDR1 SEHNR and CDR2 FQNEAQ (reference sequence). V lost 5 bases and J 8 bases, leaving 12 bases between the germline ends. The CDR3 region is CASSLTREGYTF. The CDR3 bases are TGTGCCAGCAGCCTTACCCGGGAAGGCTACACCTTC. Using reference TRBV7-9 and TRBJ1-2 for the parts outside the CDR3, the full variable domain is DTGVSQNPRHKITKRGQNVTFRCDPISEHNRLYWYRQTLGQGPEFLTYFQNEAQLEKSRLLSDRFSAERPKGSFSTLEIQRTEQGDSAMYLCASSLTREGYTFGSGTRLTVV.

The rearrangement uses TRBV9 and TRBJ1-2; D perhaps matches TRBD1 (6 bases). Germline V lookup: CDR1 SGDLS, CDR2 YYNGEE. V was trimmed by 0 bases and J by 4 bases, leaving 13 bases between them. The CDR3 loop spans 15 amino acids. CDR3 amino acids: CASSVGQAFLYGYTF. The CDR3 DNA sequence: TGTGCCAGCAGCGTAGGACAGGCATTCCTCTATGGCTACACCTTC.

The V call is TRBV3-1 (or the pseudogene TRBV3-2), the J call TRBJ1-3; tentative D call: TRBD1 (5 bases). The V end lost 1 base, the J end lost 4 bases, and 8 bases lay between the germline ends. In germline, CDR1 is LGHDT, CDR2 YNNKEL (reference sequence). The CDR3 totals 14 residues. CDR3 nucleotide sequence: TGTGCCAGCAGCCAAGCAGGGCCCGGAAACACCATATATTTT. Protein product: CASSQAGPGNTIYF.

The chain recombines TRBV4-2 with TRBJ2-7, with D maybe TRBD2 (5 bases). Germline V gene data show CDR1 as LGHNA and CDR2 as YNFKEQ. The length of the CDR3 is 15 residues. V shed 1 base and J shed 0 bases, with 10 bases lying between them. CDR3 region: CASSQVAGLSYEQYF. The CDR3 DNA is TGTGCCAGCAGCCAAGTCGCGGGCCTCTCCTACGAGCAGTACTTC.

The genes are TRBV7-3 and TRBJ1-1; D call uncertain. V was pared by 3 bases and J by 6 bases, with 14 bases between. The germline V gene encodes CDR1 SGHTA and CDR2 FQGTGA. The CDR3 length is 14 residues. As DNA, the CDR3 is TGTGCCAGCAGCTTGAGTAACCTAAGCCCTGAAGCTTTCTTT. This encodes CASSLSNLSPEAFF.

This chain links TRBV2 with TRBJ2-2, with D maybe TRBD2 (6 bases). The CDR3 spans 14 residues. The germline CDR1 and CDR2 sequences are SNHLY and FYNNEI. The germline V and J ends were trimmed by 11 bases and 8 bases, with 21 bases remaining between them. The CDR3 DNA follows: TGTGCCGCCCGGAGGGGAAGCACGGCGGGGGAGCTGTTTTTT. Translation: CAARRGSTAGELFF.

The DNA of the CDR3 is TGTGCCAGCAGCCAAGACCCAGGGGGCTCCTACGAGCAGTACTTC. This sequence encodes CASSQDPGGSYEQYF. This rearrangement joins TRBV3-1 (or the pseudogene TRBV3-2) to TRBJ2-7, with 7 bases matching TRBD1. Trimming took 0 bases from V and 0 from J; bases not matched to a gene: 2. Germline V gene data show CDR1 as LGHDT and CDR2 as YNNKEL (reference sequence). The CDR3 extends over 15 amino acids.

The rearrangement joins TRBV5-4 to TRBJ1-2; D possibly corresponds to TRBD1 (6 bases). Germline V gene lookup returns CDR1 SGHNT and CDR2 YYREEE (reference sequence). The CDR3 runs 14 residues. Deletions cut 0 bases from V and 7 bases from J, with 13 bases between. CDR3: CASSLDMGASGYTF. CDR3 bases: TGTGCCAGCAGCTTGGATATGGGGGCTTCTGGCTACACCTTC.

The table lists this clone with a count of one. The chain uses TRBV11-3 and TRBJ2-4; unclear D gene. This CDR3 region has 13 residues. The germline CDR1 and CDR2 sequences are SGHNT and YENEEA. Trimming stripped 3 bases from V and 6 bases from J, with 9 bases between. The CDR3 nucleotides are TGTGCCAGCAGCTTGGGCGCAGGAAACATTCAGTACTTC. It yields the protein CASSLGAGNIQYF.

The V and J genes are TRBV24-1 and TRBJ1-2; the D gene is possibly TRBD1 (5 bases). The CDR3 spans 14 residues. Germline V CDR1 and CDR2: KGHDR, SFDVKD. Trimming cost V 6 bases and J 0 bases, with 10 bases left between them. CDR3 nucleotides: TGTGCCACCAGTAACGACAGAACTAACTATGGCTACACCTTC. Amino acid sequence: CATSNDRTNYGYTF.

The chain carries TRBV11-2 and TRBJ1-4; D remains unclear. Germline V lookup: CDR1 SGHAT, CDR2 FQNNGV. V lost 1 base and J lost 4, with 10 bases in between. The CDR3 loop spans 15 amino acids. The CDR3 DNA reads TGTGCCAGCAGCTTAGTCAACAGCTATAATGAAAAACTGTTTTTT. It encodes CASSLVNSYNEKLFF.

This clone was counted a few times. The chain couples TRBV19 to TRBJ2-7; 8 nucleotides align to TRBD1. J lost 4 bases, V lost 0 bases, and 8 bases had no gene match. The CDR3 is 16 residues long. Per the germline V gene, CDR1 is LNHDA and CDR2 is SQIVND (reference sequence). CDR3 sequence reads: CASSIDQGQGEYEQYF. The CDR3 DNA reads TGTGCCAGTAGTATAGACCAAGGACAGGGTGAATACGAGCAGTACTTC.

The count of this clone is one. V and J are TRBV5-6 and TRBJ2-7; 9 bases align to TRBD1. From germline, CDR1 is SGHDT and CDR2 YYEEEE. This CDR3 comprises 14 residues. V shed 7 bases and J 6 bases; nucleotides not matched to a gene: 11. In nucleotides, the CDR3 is TGTGCCAGCCGCCCGGGACAGGGTGGTTCCGAGCAGTACTTC. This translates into CASRPGQGGSEQYF.

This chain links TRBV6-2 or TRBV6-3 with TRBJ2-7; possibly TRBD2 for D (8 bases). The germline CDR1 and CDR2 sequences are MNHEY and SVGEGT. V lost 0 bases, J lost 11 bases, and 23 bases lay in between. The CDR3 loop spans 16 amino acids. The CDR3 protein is CASSYSTGRGANAEYF. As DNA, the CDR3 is TGTGCCAGCAGTTACTCGACAGGGCGGGGGGCGAATGCGGAGTACTTC.

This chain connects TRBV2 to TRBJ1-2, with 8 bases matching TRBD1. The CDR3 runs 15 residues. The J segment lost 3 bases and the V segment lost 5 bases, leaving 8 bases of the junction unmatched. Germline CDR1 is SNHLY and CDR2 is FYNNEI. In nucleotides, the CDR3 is TGTGCCAGCAGTAGTATGCAGGGGGCTTACTATGGCTACACCTTC. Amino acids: CASSSMQGAYYGYTF.

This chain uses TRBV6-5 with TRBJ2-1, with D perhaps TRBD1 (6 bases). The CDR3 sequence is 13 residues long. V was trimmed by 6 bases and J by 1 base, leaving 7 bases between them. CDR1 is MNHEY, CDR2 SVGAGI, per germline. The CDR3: CASRGASYNEQFF. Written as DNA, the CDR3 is TGTGCCAGCAGGGGGGCATCCTACAATGAGCAGTTCTTC.

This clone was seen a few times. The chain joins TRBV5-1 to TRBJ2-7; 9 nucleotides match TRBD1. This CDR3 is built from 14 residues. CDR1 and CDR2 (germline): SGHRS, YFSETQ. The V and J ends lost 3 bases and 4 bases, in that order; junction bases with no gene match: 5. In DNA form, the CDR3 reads TGCGCCAGCAGCTGGGGACAGGGAGGGTACGAGCAGTACTTC. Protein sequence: CASSWGQGGYEQYF. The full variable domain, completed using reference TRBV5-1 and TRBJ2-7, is KAGVTQTPRYLIKTRGQQVTLSCSPISGHRSVSWYQQTPGQGLQFLFEYFSETQRNKGNFPGRFSGRQFSNSRSEMNVSTLELGDSALYLCASSWGQGGYEQYFGPGTRLTVT.

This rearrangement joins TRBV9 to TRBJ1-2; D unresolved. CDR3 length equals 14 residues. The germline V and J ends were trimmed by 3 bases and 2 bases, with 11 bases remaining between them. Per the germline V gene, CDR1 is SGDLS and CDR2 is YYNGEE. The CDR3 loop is CASSAGGENYGYTF. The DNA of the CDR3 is TGTGCCAGCAGCGCGGGCGGGGAAAACTATGGCTACACCTTC.

The CDR3 here is CASSHLGPNRSGNTIYF. CDR3 coding DNA: TGTGCCAGCAGCCATCTCGGACCGAACCGCTCTGGAAACACCATATATTTT. The V gene is TRBV14, the J gene TRBJ1-3; no clear D. Trimming removed 3 bases from V and 0 bases from J, with 15 bases in between. This CDR3 is built from 17 residues. Germline V CDR1 and CDR2: SGHDN, FVKESK.

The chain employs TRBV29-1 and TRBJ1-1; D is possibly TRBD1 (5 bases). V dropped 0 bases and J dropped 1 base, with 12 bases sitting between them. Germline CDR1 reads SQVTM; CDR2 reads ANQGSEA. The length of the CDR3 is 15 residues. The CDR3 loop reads CSVEDRGTANTEAFF. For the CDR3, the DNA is TGCAGCGTTGAAGACCGCGGGACGGCGAACACTGAAGCTTTCTTT.

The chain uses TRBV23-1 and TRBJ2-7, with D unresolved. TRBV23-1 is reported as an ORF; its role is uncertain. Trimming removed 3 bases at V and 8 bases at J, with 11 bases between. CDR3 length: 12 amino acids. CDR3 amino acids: CASSQVRMQQYF. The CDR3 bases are TGCGCCAGCAGTCAGGTACGGATGCAGCAGTACTTC.

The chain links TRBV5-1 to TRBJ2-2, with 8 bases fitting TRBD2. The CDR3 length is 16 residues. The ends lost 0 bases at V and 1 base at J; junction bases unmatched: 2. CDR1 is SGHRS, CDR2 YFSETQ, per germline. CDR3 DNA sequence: TGCGCCAGCAGCTTGGGTAGCGGGGAGAACACCGGGGAGCTGTTTTTT. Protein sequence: CASSLGSGENTGELFF.